Listed below are T cell receptor beta chains from one sample, sequenced in a study of control samples from healthy donors and cancer patients. The repertoire was sequenced with immunoSEQ multiplex PCR; TCRdb's copy has only in-frame clones and lacks some. The table lists 140,000 or so clones, about 91% of them singletons, with approximately 2.9% in the top ten. The sample was blood. These receptors came from a young man in good health. Both conserved end residues are part of each CDR3. The D gene is left open where the match is weak. Expanded clones get a size class; other rows say once, few or many, or leave the size out.

-	-	TRBJ1-4	TRBV2	CASSELSGSAANEKLFF	TGTGCCAGCAGTGAATTGTCAGGGTCGGCGGCTAATGAAAAACTGTTTTTT
TRBD1	-	TRBJ1-1	TRBV13	CASSSKTGVGTEAFF	TGTGCCAGCAGCTCAAAGACAGGGGTGGGCACTGAAGCTTTCTTT
-	-	TRBJ2-7	TRBV30	CAWSGTGPPYEQYF	TGTGCCTGGAGTGGAACAGGGCCCCCCTACGAGCAGTACTTC
-	-	TRBJ1-1	TRBV18	CASADTGDTEAFF	TGTGCCAGCGCAGACACTGGGGACACTGAAGCTTTCTTT
-	-	TRBJ2-3	TRBV19	CASSMRGVGTDTQYF	TGTGCCAGTAGTATGCGCGGGGTTGGCACAGATACGCAGTATTTT
-	once	TRBJ2-3	TRBV7-6	CASSLSLFAGPEADTQYF	TGTGCCAGCAGCTTATCCCTTTTTGCCGGGCCCGAGGCAGATACGCAGTATTTT
TRBD1	-	TRBJ1-1	TRBV27	CASIYRGWAFF	TGTGCCAGCATTTACAGGGGGTGGGCTTTCTTT
-	-	TRBJ2-7	TRBV28	CASSFHALQYF	TGTGCCAGCAGTTTTCACGCGTTGCAGTACTTC
-	once	TRBJ1-1	TRBV5-4	CASSLVSANTEAFF	TGTGCCAGCAGCTTGGTATCAGCGAACACTGAAGCTTTCTTT
TRBD1	medium-sized	TRBJ2-7	TRBV30	CAWSYPTGGDEQYF	TGTGCCTGGAGTTACCCGACAGGGGGGGACGAGCAGTACTTC
TRBD1	-	TRBJ1-5	TRBV28	CASSPGQGGNQPQHF	TGTGCCAGCAGCCCCGGACAGGGGGGCAATCAGCCCCAGCATTTT
-	-	TRBJ2-3	TRBV30	CAWSGRSTDTQYF	TGTGCCTGGAGTGGTCGCAGCACAGATACGCAGTATTTT
-	-	TRBJ2-3	TRBV12-3/TRBV12-4	CASSLGSTDTQYF	TGTGCCAGCAGTTTGGGTAGCACAGATACGCAGTATTTT
TRBD2	-	TRBJ2-1	TRBV7-2	CASSLAVSSGGYNEQFF	TGTGCCAGCAGCTTAGCCGTTTCTAGCGGGGGCTACAATGAGCAGTTCTTC
-	-	TRBJ1-2	TRBV24-1	CATSDPRDGGYTF	TGTGCCACCAGTGATCCCCGGGACGGAGGCTACACCTTC
-	-	TRBJ1-5	TRBV27	CASSLSGGGGQPQHF	TGTGCCAGCAGTTTATCCGGGGGGGGTGGTCAGCCCCAGCATTTT
TRBD2	-	TRBJ2-2	TRBV6-5	CASRLAGDTGELFF	TGTGCCAGCAGATTAGCGGGGGACACCGGGGAGCTGTTTTTT
-	once	TRBJ1-4	TRBV6-5	CASSRVTRRSEKLFF	TGTGCCAGCAGCCGCGTGACAAGGAGGAGTGAAAAACTGTTTTTT
-	once	TRBJ2-3	TRBV6-5	CASRIQGRGTDTQYF	TGTGCCAGCCGAATACAGGGGAGGGGCACAGATACGCAGTATTTT
TRBD1	-	TRBJ1-2	TRBV30	CAWSVRGGSGYTF	TGTGCCTGGAGTGTCAGGGGGGGTTCTGGCTACACCTTC
-	-	TRBJ1-6	TRBV12-3/TRBV12-4	CASSFEYSPLHF	TGTGCCAGCAGTTTTGAGTATTCACCCCTCCACTTT
TRBD2	-	TRBJ2-1	TRBV7-2	CASSLDTSGGFNEQFF	TGTGCCAGCAGCTTAGACACTAGCGGGGGTTTCAATGAGCAGTTCTTC
-	-	TRBJ1-3	TRBV29-1	CSVEETTRNTIYF	TGCAGCGTTGAAGAGACAACACGAAACACCATATATTTT
TRBD1	-	TRBJ1-2	TRBV5-4	CASSPRQGTLDGYTF	TGTGCCAGCAGCCCTCGACAGGGGACCCTCGATGGCTACACCTTC
TRBD1	once	TRBJ2-7	TRBV27	CASSARDSEQYF	TGTGCCAGCAGTGCCCGGGACAGCGAGCAGTACTTC
TRBD1	-	TRBJ1-2	TRBV25-1	CASSPGGRGYTF	TGTGCCAGCAGCCCAGGGGGCAGAGGCTACACCTTC
-	-	TRBJ1-2	TRBV19	CASSLAGGSTNYGYTF	TGTGCCAGTAGTTTGGCGGGGGGCTCTACTAACTATGGCTACACCTTC
-	once	TRBJ1-4	TRBV7-2	CASSLVGGMGGDEKLFF	TGTGCCAGCAGCTTAGTGGGGGGAATGGGGGGGGATGAAAAACTGTTTTTT
TRBD1	few	TRBJ1-6	TRBV5-1	CASSRDRANNSPLHF	TGCGCCAGCAGCCGAGACAGGGCCAACAATTCACCCCTCCACTTT
-	-	TRBJ2-3	TRBV5-6	CASSFGPSDTQYF	TGTGCCAGCAGCTTCGGGCCTTCCGATACGCAGTATTTT
TRBD1	-	TRBJ1-2	TRBV30	CAWSIQGAYGYTF	TGTGCCTGGAGTATACAGGGGGCCTATGGCTACACCTTC
-	-	TRBJ2-1	TRBV30	CAWTPTTVNNEQFF	TGTGCCTGGACGCCCACGACAGTAAACAATGAGCAGTTCTTC
-	-	TRBJ2-1	TRBV3-1/TRBV3-2	CASSHPGGGRRDEQFF	TGTGCCAGCAGCCACCCAGGGGGGGGGCGCAGGGATGAGCAGTTCTTC
-	few	TRBJ2-2	TRBV10-1	CASSRGAGELFF	TGCGCCAGCAGTAGGGGGGCCGGGGAGCTGTTTTTT
-	-	TRBJ2-7	TRBV27	CASRPRGSYEQYF	TGTGCCAGCAGACCCCGAGGGTCCTACGAGCAGTACTTC
TRBD2	-	TRBJ2-1	TRBV3-1/TRBV3-2	CASSQDLAGRAQFF	TGTGCCAGCAGCCAAGATCTAGCGGGGCGTGCGCAGTTCTTC
-	-	TRBJ2-3	TRBV2	CASSEVSGRGADTQYF	TGTGCCAGCAGTGAAGTCAGCGGACGAGGGGCAGATACGCAGTATTTT
-	-	TRBJ1-1	TRBV11-2	CASSLDTNTEAFF	TGTGCCAGCAGCTTAGATACGAACACTGAAGCTTTCTTT
-	-	TRBJ1-2	TRBV2	CAAGQGRVAYGYTF	TGTGCCGCCGGGCAGGGAAGGGTTGCCTATGGCTACACCTTC
-	-	TRBJ1-1	TRBV10-1	CASSGGGQGTEAFF	TGCGCCAGCAGTGGGGGAGGGCAGGGCACTGAAGCTTTCTTT